The 32 T cell receptor beta chains listed next were all sequenced from one sample in a study of vaccination and CD4 T cells after COVID-19. Antigens of these TCRs are unknown. The treatment denotes: roughly 10-day PBMC culture with coronavirus spike peptide pools or control peptides (ViraFEST assay). An Oncomine TCR Beta short-read assay was used to sequence the DNA from cultured CD4+ T cells. TCRdb reprocessed the PCR reads with MiXCR, giving one entry per CDR3 protein. The profile shows over 15,000 distinct CDR3 sequences, 73% of them singletons. Material: CD4+ T cells from blood, cultured in vitro. The receptors originated from a human donor who had recovered from COVID-19.

This clonotype was seen a handful of times. CDR3 sequence: CSARDPRGLEAFF. Written as DNA, the CDR3 is TGCAGTGCTAGAGATCCCCGAGGCCTTGAAGCTTTCTTT. The V call is TRBV20-1, the J call TRBJ1-1; D call uncertain. Deletions cut 0 bases from V and 7 bases from J, with 12 bases between. The length of the CDR3 is 13 residues. Germline V gene data show CDR1 as DFQATT and CDR2 as SNEGSKA (reference sequence).

This clonotype was seen only once. The V call is TRBV20-1, the J call TRBJ2-2; D call uncertain. Deletions cut 0 bases from V and 1 base from J, with 9 bases between. The germline V gene has CDR1 DFQATT and CDR2 SNEGSKA (reference sequence). There are 15 residues in the CDR3. CDR3 in amino acids: CSARDTQKNTGELFF. The CDR3 nucleotides are TGCAGTGCTAGAGACACCCAGAAGAACACCGGGGAGCTGTTTTTT.

The chain joins TRBV6-1 to TRBJ2-3; D call uncertain. V dropped 6 bases and J dropped 2 bases, with 9 bases sitting between them. The germline CDR1 and CDR2 sequences are MNHNS and SASEGT. The CDR3 length is 13 residues. CDR3 loop: CASRRDFTDTQYF. For the CDR3, the DNA is TGTGCCAGCAGGAGAGATTTCACAGATACGCAGTATTTT.

The chain employs TRBV6-1 and TRBJ2-7, with 8 bases matching TRBD1. After removal of 5 bases from V and 3 bases from J, the junction contained 9 bases not matched to a gene. Looked up from germline, CDR1 is MNHNS and CDR2 is SASEGT. The CDR3 runs to 15 residues. This chain's CDR3 is CASSPPDRGIYEQYF. The DNA for the CDR3 is TGTGCCAGCAGTCCCCCCGACAGGGGTATCTACGAGCAGTACTTC.

V and J are TRBV27 and TRBJ1-2; D not certain. Germline V gene lookup returns CDR1 MNHEY and CDR2 SMNVEV (reference sequence). The CDR3 length is 15 residues. V gave up 2 bases and J gave up 8 bases, with 18 bases separating them. The CDR3 loop reads CASSLSATWWEGYTF. For the CDR3, the DNA is TGTGCCAGCAGTTTAAGCGCCACGTGGTGGGAAGGCTACACCTTC.

This sequence joins TRBV6-5 and TRBJ1-1; 9 nucleotides align to TRBD1. CDR1 is MNHEY, CDR2 SVGAGI, per germline. This CDR3 comprises 14 residues. The junction had 4 bases not matched to a gene; V was cut back by 3 bases and J by 5 bases. The DNA for the CDR3 is TGTGCCAGCAGTTATACAGGGGGCCGGACTGAAGCTTTCTTT. It encodes CASSYTGGRTEAFF.

The genes are TRBV19 and TRBJ1-5; D gene uncertain. Trimming pared 1 base from V and 3 bases from J, leaving 10 bases between. This CDR3 region has 15 residues. Germline loops: CDR1 LNHDA, CDR2 SQIVND (reference sequence). CDR3 region: CASSIVGPHNQPQHF. Here the CDR3 DNA reads TGTGCCAGTAGTATAGTAGGGCCCCACAATCAGCCCCAGCATTTT.

This rearrangement joins TRBV6-1 to TRBJ2-2; 7 nucleotides agree with TRBD1. CDR3 length: 14 residues. With 7 bases clipped from V and 7 bases from J, the junction kept 9 bases outside the gene matches. In germline, CDR1 is MNHNS, CDR2 SASEGT. The CDR3 sequence is CASTGTASYGELFF. The CDR3 coding sequence is TGTGCCAGCACCGGGACAGCAAGTTACGGGGAGCTGTTTTTT.

This clonotype is labeled as medium-sized (0.01 to 0.1%). The chain joins TRBV7-9 to TRBJ1-2; weak D call: TRBD1 (6 bases). The germline V gene encodes CDR1 SEHNR and CDR2 FQNEAQ (reference sequence). This CDR3 has 14 amino acids. Trimming took off 5 bases at V and 11 bases at J, with 21 bases between the two ends. As DNA, the CDR3 is TGTGCCAGCAGCGGTAGGGCGGACAGCCCGAGGTACACCTTC. Protein product: CASSGRADSPRYTF.

The V and J genes are TRBV11-2 and TRBJ2-3, with D possibly being TRBD2 (6 bases). Germline values: CDR1 SGHAT, CDR2 FQNNGV. The CDR3 contains 15 residues. V was trimmed by 8 bases and J by 1 base, leaving 16 bases between them. The CDR3 is CASGRLEAGTDTQYF. CDR3 in DNA: TGTGCCAGCGGCAGACTAGAGGCGGGCACAGATACGCAGTATTTT.

This chain links TRBV14 with TRBJ2-7, with TRBD2 as a possible D gene (5 bases). Trimming removed 0 bases at V and 3 bases at J, with 6 bases between. Germline CDR1 reads SGHDN; CDR2 reads FVKESK. CDR3 length equals 13 residues. As DNA, the CDR3 is TGTGCCAGCAGCCAAGATCGGGGCTACGAGCAGTACTTC. Amino acid sequence: CASSQDRGYEQYF.

This sequence joins TRBV7-8 and TRBJ1-2; 8 positions match TRBD1. This CDR3 has 16 amino acids. Germline CDR1 SGHVS, CDR2 FQNEAQ. Trimming took 1 base from V and 5 from J; bases not matched to a gene: 9. CDR3 DNA: TGTGCCAGCAGCTTAGTTAGTCGGACAGGGAGGTATGGCTACACCTTC. As protein: CASSLVSRTGRYGYTF.

This clonotype was counted a few times. This sequence joins TRBV6-2 or TRBV6-3 and TRBJ1-1, with D tentatively TRBD1 (6 bases). Germline CDR1 reads MNHEY; CDR2 reads SVGEGT. The CDR3 has 14 residues. V gave up 6 bases and J gave up 2 bases, with 13 bases separating them. The CDR3 DNA sequence: TGTGCCAGCAGGCCCAGACAGGTAAACACTGAAGCTTTCTTT. Translated: CASRPRQVNTEAFF.

The rearrangement links TRBV27 to TRBJ1-1, with a possible D match to TRBD1 (6 bases). Per germline, CDR1 MNHEY and CDR2 SMNVEV (reference sequence). Trimming removed 7 bases from V and 5 bases from J, with 17 bases in between. This CDR3 comprises 14 residues. The DNA of the CDR3 is TGTGCCAGCACCACTACAGGGCCGCGAACTGAAGCTTTCTTT. This codes for CASTTTGPRTEAFF.

In DNA, the CDR3 is TGTGCCAGCAGCTTAGACCGACTAGCGGGACCAGAGACCCAGTACTTC. This codes for CASSLDRLAGPETQYF. V and J are TRBV7-9 and TRBJ2-5; 11 bases are a match to TRBD2. The V gene end was trimmed by 1 base and the J gene end by 4 bases; junction bases not matched to a gene: 5. CDR1 is SEHNR, CDR2 FQNEAQ, per germline (reference sequence). The CDR3 is 16 amino acids.

The chain couples TRBV24-1 to TRBJ2-3; 8 bases fit TRBD2. The length of the CDR3 is 14 residues. The germline V gene has CDR1 KGHDR and CDR2 SFDVKD. V dropped 8 bases and J dropped 4; count of bases not matched to a gene: 7. CDR3 coding DNA: TGTGCCACCACCCTCAGCGGGAGTGCAGATACGCAGTATTTT. This gives the protein CATTLSGSADTQYF.

V usage is TRBV2 and J usage is TRBJ1-6; D is possibly TRBD1 (5 bases). This CDR3 contains 14 residues. With 6 bases removed from V and 8 bases from J, the gap between germline ends came to 14 bases. Germline lookup yields CDR1 SNHLY and CDR2 FYNNEI. CDR3 in amino acids: CASSLGTGHSPLHF. Written as DNA, the CDR3 is TGTGCCAGCAGCCTCGGGACGGGACATTCACCCCTCCACTTT.

The CDR3 DNA follows: TGCAGTGCCCCCCGGGATCAGGGGATCGGGGAGCTGTTTTTT. As protein: CSAPRDQGIGELFF. The chain is built from TRBV20-1 and TRBJ2-2, with TRBD1 as a possible D gene (6 bases). V lost 6 bases and J lost 7, with 18 bases in between. Germline CDR1 reads DFQATT; CDR2 reads SNEGSKA (reference sequence). The CDR3 has 14 amino acids.

The V gene is TRBV28, the J gene TRBJ1-2, with D hard to call. V was clipped by 6 bases and J by 5 bases, with 19 bases between them. Germline V gene data show CDR1 as MDHEN and CDR2 as SYDVKM. The CDR3 is 15 residues long. The CDR3 DNA reads TGTGCCAGCAGCTCGATTCAAGGCTGGCCGTATGGCTACACCTTC. This codes for CASSSIQGWPYGYTF.

The chain joins TRBV20-1 to TRBJ1-1, with D possibly matching TRBD1 (5 bases). Trimming stripped 0 bases from V and 4 bases from J, with 18 bases between. The CDR3 loop spans 16 amino acids. CDR1 is DFQATT and CDR2 is SNEGSKA in the germline V gene (reference sequence). The CDR3 region is CSAREGPYSRTTEAFF. Written as DNA, the CDR3 is TGCAGTGCTAGAGAGGGACCCTACAGTAGAACCACTGAAGCTTTCTTT.

V usage is TRBV20-1 and J usage is TRBJ2-4; D unresolved. This CDR3 has 15 amino acids. Trimming pared 3 bases from V and 3 bases from J, leaving 15 bases between. Germline V gene lookup returns CDR1 DFQATT and CDR2 SNEGSKA (reference sequence). The CDR3 nucleotides read TGCAGTGCTAGGGCCCTAATCGGCGTCAAAAACATTCAGTACTTC. Amino acid sequence: CSARALIGVKNIQYF.

The chain employs TRBV11-2 and TRBJ2-5, with 8 bases that match TRBD2. This CDR3 has 14 amino acids. J gave up 0 bases and V 3 bases, and 0 bases lay outside the gene matches. CDR1 is SGHAT, CDR2 FQNNGV, per germline. Here the CDR3 DNA reads TGTGCCAGCAGCTTTAGCGGGAACCAAGAGACCCAGTACTTC. It specifies CASSFSGNQETQYF.

The gene calls are TRBV27 and TRBJ2-7; D gene uncertain. Trimming pared 5 bases from V and 2 bases from J, leaving 13 bases between. The CDR3 covers 14 residues. The germline CDR1 and CDR2 sequences are MNHEY and SMNVEV (reference sequence). CDR3 residues: CASSLDRVTYEQYF. Written as DNA, the CDR3 is TGTGCCAGCAGTCTAGACCGCGTTACCTACGAGCAGTACTTC.

The chain carries TRBV6-1 and TRBJ1-6; 7 bases fit TRBD1. Germline loops: CDR1 MNHNS, CDR2 SASEGT. V lost 7 bases to trimming and J lost 5 bases; unmatched junction nucleotides: 8. This CDR3 has 15 amino acids. The CDR3 DNA reads as TGTGCCAGCACCCGCCGGGACAGCCATAATTCACCCCTCCACTTT. It translates to CASTRRDSHNSPLHF.

This chain uses TRBV7-2 with TRBJ1-1, with 9 bases identical to TRBD1. V was clipped by 2 bases and J by 5 bases; unmatched bases: 12. The CDR3 sequence is 17 residues long. Per germline, CDR1 SGHTA and CDR2 FQGNSA. In DNA, the CDR3 is TGTGCCAGCAGCTTAAGAACCGGGACAGGGAATGGAACTGAAGCTTTCTTT. Protein: CASSLRTGTGNGTEAFF.

The count of this clonotype is one. The V and J genes are TRBV20-1 and TRBJ2-7, with a possible D match to TRBD1 (6 bases). Trimming took 0 bases from V and 6 from J, leaving 15 bases between them. The germline gives CDR1 DFQATT, CDR2 SNEGSKA (reference sequence). The CDR3 runs 14 residues. This CDR3 is CSARDRQGTREQYF. The CDR3 region has the DNA TGCAGTGCTAGAGATCGCCAGGGGACGCGCGAGCAGTACTTC.

The rearrangement links TRBV19 to TRBJ1-5; no definite D call. V was pared by 5 bases and J by 3 bases, with 11 bases between. This CDR3 spans 14 amino acids. CDR1 and CDR2 from the germline V gene are LNHDA and SQIVND (reference sequence). CDR3 sequence: CASSYRDFNQPQHF. The CDR3 coding sequence is TGTGCCAGTAGTTACAGAGACTTCAATCAGCCCCAGCATTTT.

The chain uses TRBV6-5 and TRBJ1-6, with 7 bases lining up with TRBD1. The V gene end was trimmed by 2 bases and the J gene end by 7 bases; junction bases not matched to a gene: 5. Germline values: CDR1 MNHEY, CDR2 SVGAGI. This CDR3 is built from 15 residues. CDR3 amino acids: CASSYNPGGNSPLHF. For the CDR3, the DNA is TGTGCCAGCAGTTACAACCCAGGGGGAAATTCACCCCTCCACTTT.

The chain carries TRBV18 and TRBJ2-5; D is perhaps TRBD1 (6 bases). Trimming cost V 4 bases and J 3 bases, with 9 bases left between them. The CDR3 has 13 amino acids. Germline V gene data show CDR1 as KGHSH and CDR2 as LQKENI. The CDR3 region is CASSLNREETQYF. Written as DNA, the CDR3 is TGTGCCAGCTCACTGAACAGGGAAGAGACCCAGTACTTC. Full variable domain (rest looked up from reference TRBV18 and TRBJ2-5): NAGVMQNPRHLVRRRGQEARLRCSPMKGHSHVYWYRQLPEEGLKFMVYLQKENIIDESGMPKERFSAEFPKEGPSILRIQQVVRGDSAAYFCASSLNREETQYFGPGTRLLVL.

This clonotype showed up just a few times. V and J are TRBV7-3 and TRBJ1-6; maybe TRBD1 (6 bases). Germline-derived CDR1 and CDR2 are SGHTA and FQGTGA. CDR3 length: 14 amino acids. V was trimmed by 3 bases and J by 6 bases, leaving 9 bases between them. The CDR3 protein is CASSFGTSNSPLHF. The CDR3 DNA reads TGTGCCAGCAGCTTTGGGACAAGTAATTCACCCCTCCACTTT.

The chain uses TRBV7-2 and TRBJ1-2; tentative D call: TRBD1 (5 bases). V was pared by 1 base and J by 5 bases, with 14 bases between. The germline CDR1 and CDR2 sequences are SGHTA and FQGNSA. CDR3 length: 15 amino acids. The CDR3 nucleotides are TGTGCCAGCAGCTTAGAGGCGGGGCACGGATATGGCTACACCTTC. It is translated as CASSLEAGHGYGYTF.

This CDR3 reads CASSPYTYEQFF. CDR3 in DNA: TGTGCCAGCAGCCCGTACACGTATGAGCAGTTCTTC. J is TRBJ2-1 and V is TRBV7-9; D is ambiguous. V was trimmed by 5 bases and J by 8 bases, leaving 10 bases between them. There are 12 residues in the CDR3. Germline loops: CDR1 SEHNR, CDR2 FQNEAQ (reference sequence).